The following is a T cell receptor (beta chain) sequence with its context. Per the study methods: Nucleated cell number was recorded as an estimate derived from reference gene primer amplification. Here immunoSEQ multiplex PCR was the method, and the copy in TCRdb shows in-frame clones only, minus some. V, J and clone size were drawn from that table, and D and trimming were deduced from the DNA. The sample has 130,000 to 150,000 clones, 70% to 90% seen once. The CDR3 consists of 14 residues. CDR1 is SNHLY and CDR2 is FYNNEI in the germline V gene. V lost 5 bases and J 4 bases, leaving 14 bases between the germline ends. The sample is drawn from a study of blood T cell repertoires in COVID-19. About the research overall: Samples came from the United States, Italy and Spain, spanning acute and convalescent COVID-19. PBMCs, B-cell-depleted T cells, or T cells provided the cDNA or gDNA that made up the material.

The source of this sequence is a woman in her 30s with acute COVID-19. Sequencing was carried out using PBMCs or T cells enriched from blood (not recorded which). The chain employs TRBV2 and TRBJ1-1, with a tentative D call TRBD1 (5 bases). CDR3 coding DNA: TGTGCCAGCAGTACTGAGCCAGGGTTCACTGAAGCTTTCTTT. It translates to CASSTEPGFTEAFF.